The 8 T cell receptor beta chains reported below all come from one sample, sequenced in a study of PD-L1 blockade in urothelial cancer (dated by TCRdb to 2016 to 2017). This specimen's time point label, per the study, means: pretreatment peripheral blood. Receptor amplification or capture employed the immunoSEQ multiplex PCR assay. The immuneACCESS repertoire file appears here via TCRdb, limited to in-frame rearrangements. These files lack a portion of the clones; in checked studies, under half of the deficit traces to unresolved V genes, and the cause of the others is not known. The sample has tens of thousands of clones on record, about 84% of them singletons. The ten largest clonotypes hold approximately 15% of the sample. This sample comprised PBMCs, obtained around atezolizumab (anti-PD-L1) treatment. The receptor source for this set is a man between 60 and 70 years old with urothelial cancer.

This sequence joins TRBV6-6 and TRBJ2-7; 9 bases match TRBD1. The CDR3 consists of 16 residues. In germline, CDR1 is MNHNY, CDR2 SVGAGI (reference sequence). After removal of 0 bases from V and 3 bases from J, the junction contained 6 bases not matched to a gene. The CDR3 sequence: CASSYSAGTGFYEQYF. CDR3 coding DNA: TGTGCCAGCAGTTACTCGGCTGGGACAGGGTTCTACGAGCAGTACTTC.

In this sample, this clone turned up once. The V and J genes are TRBV7-2 and TRBJ1-5; D is undetermined. V shed 5 bases and J shed 9 bases, with 23 bases lying between them. Germline V gives CDR1 SGHTA, CDR2 FQGNSA. The CDR3 consists of 16 residues. CDR3 DNA sequence: TGTGCCAGCAGCGCTGGACTGCTTGGAGTAGGTGGGCCCCAGCATTTT. Translated, it gives CASSAGLLGVGGPQHF.

This clone was observed once. The J gene is TRBJ1-2, the V gene TRBV25-1; D gene unclear. The CDR3 sequence is 13 residues long. V was cut by 7 bases and J by 1 base, with 10 bases left in between. Germline CDR1 MGHDK, CDR2 SYGVNS. Here the CDR3 reads CASTPGYNYGYTF. In nucleotides, the CDR3 is TGTGCCAGCACCCCAGGCTATAACTATGGCTACACCTTC.

This clone appeared a single time. The V and J genes are TRBV5-1 and TRBJ2-5; TRBD2 is a possible D gene (5 bases). The V end lost 7 bases, the J end lost 1 base, and 11 bases lay between the germline ends. The CDR3 contains 13 residues. Germline V gene sequence: CDR1 SGHRS, CDR2 YFSETQ. CDR3 DNA: TGCGCCAGCCGGGGTTCGGGCCAAGAGACCCAGTACTTC. Protein sequence: CASRGSGQETQYF.

V is TRBV5-4 and J is TRBJ1-6, with D possibly TRBD1 on 5 matching bases. The CDR3 has 14 residues. Deletions cut 4 bases from V and 7 bases from J, with 12 bases between. Per the germline V gene, CDR1 is SGHNT and CDR2 is YYREEE (reference sequence). CDR3 nucleotides: TGTGCCAGCAGCCCAACGGGGGTAAATTCACCCCTCCACTTT. Protein: CASSPTGVNSPLHF.

The chain employs TRBV7-9 and TRBJ2-3, with a possible D match to TRBD1 (6 bases). Trimming took off 3 bases at V and 4 bases at J, with 20 bases between the two ends. There are 17 residues in the CDR3. CDR1 and CDR2 (germline): SEHNR, FQNEAQ (reference sequence). The CDR3 loop reads CASSLIWGPESSDTQYF. The CDR3 nucleotides are TGTGCCAGCAGCTTGATCTGGGGGCCTGAGTCTTCAGATACGCAGTATTTT.

The rearrangement links TRBV11-2 to TRBJ2-1, with no clear D. Deletions cut 2 bases from V and 1 base from J, with 9 bases between. Germline assignment: CDR1 SGHAT and CDR2 FQNNGV. The CDR3 is 15 amino acids. CDR3 sequence: CASSLIGLSYNEQFF. DNA of the CDR3: TGTGCCAGCAGCTTAATCGGGTTATCCTACAATGAGCAGTTCTTC.

V gene TRBV28 combines with J gene TRBJ1-5; D unresolved. CDR3 length: 15 amino acids. Germline CDR1 MDHEN, CDR2 SYDVKM. V lost 2 bases and J lost 0, with 8 bases in between. CDR3 region: CASSLPDYSNQPQHF. The CDR3 region has the DNA TGTGCCAGCAGTTTACCAGATTATAGCAATCAGCCCCAGCATTTT.